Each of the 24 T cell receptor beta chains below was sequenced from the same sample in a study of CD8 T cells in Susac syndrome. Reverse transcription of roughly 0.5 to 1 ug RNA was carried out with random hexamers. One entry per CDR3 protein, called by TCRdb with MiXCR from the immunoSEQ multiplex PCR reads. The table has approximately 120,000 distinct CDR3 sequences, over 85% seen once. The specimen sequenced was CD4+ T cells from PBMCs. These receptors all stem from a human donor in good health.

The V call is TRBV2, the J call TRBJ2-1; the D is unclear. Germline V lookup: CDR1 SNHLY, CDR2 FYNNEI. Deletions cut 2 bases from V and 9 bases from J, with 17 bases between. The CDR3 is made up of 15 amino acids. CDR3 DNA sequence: TGTGCCAGCAGTGAAAGGGCTAGTGTCTATAGTGAGCAGTTCTTC. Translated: CASSERASVYSEQFF.

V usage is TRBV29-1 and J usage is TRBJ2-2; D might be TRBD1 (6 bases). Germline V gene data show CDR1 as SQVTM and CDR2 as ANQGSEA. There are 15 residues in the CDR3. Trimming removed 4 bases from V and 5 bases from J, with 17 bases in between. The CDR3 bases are TGCAGCGTTGGAAGGGGGACGTTGGGGACCGGGGAGCTGTTTTTT. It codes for CSVGRGTLGTGELFF.

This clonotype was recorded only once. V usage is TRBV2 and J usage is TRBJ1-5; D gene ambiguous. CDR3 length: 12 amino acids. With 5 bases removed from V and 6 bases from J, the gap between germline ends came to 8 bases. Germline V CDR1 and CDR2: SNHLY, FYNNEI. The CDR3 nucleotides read TGTGCCAGCAGTACGGGTGTTCAGCCCCAGCATTTT. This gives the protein CASSTGVQPQHF. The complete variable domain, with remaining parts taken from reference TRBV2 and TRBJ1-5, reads EPEVTQTPSHQVTQMGQEVILRCVPISNHLYFYWYRQILGQKVEFLVSFYNNEISEKSEIFDDQFSVERPDGSNFTLKIRSTKLEDSAMYFCASSTGVQPQHFGDGTRLSIL.

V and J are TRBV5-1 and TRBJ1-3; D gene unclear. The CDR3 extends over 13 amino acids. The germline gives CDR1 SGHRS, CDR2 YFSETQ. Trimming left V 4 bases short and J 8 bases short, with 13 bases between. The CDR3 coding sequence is TGCGCCAGCAGCCTGGAGGGAGGTGACACCATATATTTT. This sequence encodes CASSLEGGDTIYF. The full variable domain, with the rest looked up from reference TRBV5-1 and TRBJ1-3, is KAGVTQTPRYLIKTRGQQVTLSCSPISGHRSVSWYQQTPGQGLQFLFEYFSETQRNKGNFPGRFSGRQFSNSRSEMNVSTLELGDSALYLCASSLEGGDTIYFGEGSWLTVV.

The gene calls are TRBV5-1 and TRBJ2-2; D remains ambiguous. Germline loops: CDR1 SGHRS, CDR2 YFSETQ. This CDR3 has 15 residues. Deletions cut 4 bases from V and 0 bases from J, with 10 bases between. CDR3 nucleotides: TGCGCCAGCAGCCCCAGAACAGCGAACACCGGGGAGCTGTTTTTT. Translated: CASSPRTANTGELFF.

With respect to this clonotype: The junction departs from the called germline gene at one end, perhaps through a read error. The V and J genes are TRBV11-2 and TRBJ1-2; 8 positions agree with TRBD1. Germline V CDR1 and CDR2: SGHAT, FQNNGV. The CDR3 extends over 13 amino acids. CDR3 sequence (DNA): TGTGCCAGCAGCCGGGACAGGCTAGGGGGGAGTTCCTTC. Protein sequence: CASSRDRLGGSSF. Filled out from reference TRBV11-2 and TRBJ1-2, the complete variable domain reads EAGVAQSPRYKIIEKRQSVAFWCNPISGHATLYWYQQILGQGPKLLIQFQNNGVVDDSQLPKDRFSAERLKGVDSTLKIQPAKLEDSAVYLCASSRDRLGGSSFGSGTRLTVV.

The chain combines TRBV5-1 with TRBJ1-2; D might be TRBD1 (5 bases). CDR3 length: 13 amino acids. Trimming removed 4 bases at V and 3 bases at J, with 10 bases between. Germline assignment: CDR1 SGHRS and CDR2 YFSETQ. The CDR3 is CASSDAGHYGYTF. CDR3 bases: TGCGCCAGCAGCGATGCGGGGCACTATGGCTACACCTTC. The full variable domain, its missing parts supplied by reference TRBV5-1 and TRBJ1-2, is KAGVTQTPRYLIKTRGQQVTLSCSPISGHRSVSWYQQTPGQGLQFLFEYFSETQRNKGNFPGRFSGRQFSNSRSEMNVSTLELGDSALYLCASSDAGHYGYTFGSGTRLTVV.

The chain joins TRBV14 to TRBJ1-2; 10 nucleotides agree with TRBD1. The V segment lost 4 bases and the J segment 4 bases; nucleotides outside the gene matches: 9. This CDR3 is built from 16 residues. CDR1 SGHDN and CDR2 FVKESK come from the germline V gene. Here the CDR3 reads CASSLGGDRGAYGYTF. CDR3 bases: TGTGCCAGCAGCCTAGGTGGGGACAGGGGTGCCTATGGCTACACCTTC.

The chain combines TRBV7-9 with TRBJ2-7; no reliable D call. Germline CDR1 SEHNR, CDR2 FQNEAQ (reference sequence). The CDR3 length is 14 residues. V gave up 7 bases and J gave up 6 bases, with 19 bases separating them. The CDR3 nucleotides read TGTGCCAGCATCCCCACCTATGGGCGTGGCGAGCAGTACTTC. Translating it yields CASIPTYGRGEQYF.

The CDR3 is CAWRGGRTGRTGELFF. The CDR3 region has the DNA TGTGCCTGGAGGGGTGGTCGTACAGGGAGGACCGGGGAGCTGTTTTTT. This chain joins TRBV30 and TRBJ2-2; D may be TRBD1 or TRBD2 (6 bases each). Germline CDR1 is GTSNPN and CDR2 is SVGIG (reference sequence). Trimming stripped 3 bases from V and 5 bases from J, with 19 bases between. The CDR3 is 16 amino acids.

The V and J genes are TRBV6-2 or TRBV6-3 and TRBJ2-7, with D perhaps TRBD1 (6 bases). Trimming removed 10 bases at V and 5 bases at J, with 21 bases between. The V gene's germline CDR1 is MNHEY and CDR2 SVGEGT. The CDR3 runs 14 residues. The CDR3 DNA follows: TGTGCCACCCGGGGACACTGGAAAGTCGACGAGCAGTACTTC. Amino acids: CATRGHWKVDEQYF.

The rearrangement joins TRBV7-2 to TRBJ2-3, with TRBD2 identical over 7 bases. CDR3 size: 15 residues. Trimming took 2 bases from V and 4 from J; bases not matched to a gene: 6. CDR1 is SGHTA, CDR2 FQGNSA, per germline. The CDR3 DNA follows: TGTGCCAGCAGCTTAACGGCTAGCGGCCCAGATACGCAGTATTTT. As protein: CASSLTASGPDTQYF.

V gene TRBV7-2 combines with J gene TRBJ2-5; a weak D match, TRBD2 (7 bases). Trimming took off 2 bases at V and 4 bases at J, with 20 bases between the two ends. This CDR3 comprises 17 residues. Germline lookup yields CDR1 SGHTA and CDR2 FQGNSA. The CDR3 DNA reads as TGTGCCAGCAGCTTATCCCCCCCTAGCGGAGGGGGAGAGACCCAGTACTTC. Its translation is CASSLSPPSGGGETQYF.

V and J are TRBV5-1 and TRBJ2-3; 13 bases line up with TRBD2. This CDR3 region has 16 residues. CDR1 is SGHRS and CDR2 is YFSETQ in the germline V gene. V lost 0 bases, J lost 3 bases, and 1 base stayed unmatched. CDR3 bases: TGCGCCAGCAGCTTGGGGACTAGCGGGAGAACAGATACGCAGTATTTT. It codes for CASSLGTSGRTDTQYF. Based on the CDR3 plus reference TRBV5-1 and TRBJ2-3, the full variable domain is KAGVTQTPRYLIKTRGQQVTLSCSPISGHRSVSWYQQTPGQGLQFLFEYFSETQRNKGNFPGRFSGRQFSNSRSEMNVSTLELGDSALYLCASSLGTSGRTDTQYFGPGTRLTVL.

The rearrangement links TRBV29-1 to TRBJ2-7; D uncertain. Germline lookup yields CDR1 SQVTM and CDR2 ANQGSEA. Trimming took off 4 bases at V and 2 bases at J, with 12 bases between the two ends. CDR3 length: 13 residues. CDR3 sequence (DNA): TGCAGCGTTGCCTCAGACGCAGCCTACGAGCAGTACTTC. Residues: CSVASDAAYEQYF.

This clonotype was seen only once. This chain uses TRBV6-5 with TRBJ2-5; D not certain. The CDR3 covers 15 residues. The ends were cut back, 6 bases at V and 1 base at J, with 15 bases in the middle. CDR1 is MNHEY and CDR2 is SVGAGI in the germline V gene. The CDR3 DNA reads TGTGCCAGCAGCTTCCTGCCCGACACCCAAGAGACCCAGTACTTC. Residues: CASSFLPDTQETQYF.

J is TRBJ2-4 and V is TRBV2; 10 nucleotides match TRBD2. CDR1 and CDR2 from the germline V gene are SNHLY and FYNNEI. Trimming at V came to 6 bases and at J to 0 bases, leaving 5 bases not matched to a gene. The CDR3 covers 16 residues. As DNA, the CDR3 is TGTGCCAGCAGCGGGACTAGCGCACTAGCCAAAAACATTCAGTACTTC. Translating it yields CASSGTSALAKNIQYF. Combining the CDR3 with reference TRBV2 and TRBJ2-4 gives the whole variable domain EPEVTQTPSHQVTQMGQEVILRCVPISNHLYFYWYRQILGQKVEFLVSFYNNEISEKSEIFDDQFSVERPDGSNFTLKIRSTKLEDSAMYFCASSGTSALAKNIQYFGAGTRLSVL.

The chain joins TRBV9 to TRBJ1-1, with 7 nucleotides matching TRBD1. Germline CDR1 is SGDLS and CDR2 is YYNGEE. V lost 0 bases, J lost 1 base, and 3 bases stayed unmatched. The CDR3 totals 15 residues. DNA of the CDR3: TGTGCCAGCAGCGTAGAGGGGGCCCCGAACACTGAAGCTTTCTTT. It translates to CASSVEGAPNTEAFF.

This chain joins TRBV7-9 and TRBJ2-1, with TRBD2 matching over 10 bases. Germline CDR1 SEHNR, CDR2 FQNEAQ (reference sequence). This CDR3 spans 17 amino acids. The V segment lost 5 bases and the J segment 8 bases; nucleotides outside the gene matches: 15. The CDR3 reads CASSPHPASGRSDEQFF. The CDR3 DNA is TGTGCCAGCAGCCCTCACCCGGCTAGCGGGAGATCGGATGAGCAGTTCTTC.

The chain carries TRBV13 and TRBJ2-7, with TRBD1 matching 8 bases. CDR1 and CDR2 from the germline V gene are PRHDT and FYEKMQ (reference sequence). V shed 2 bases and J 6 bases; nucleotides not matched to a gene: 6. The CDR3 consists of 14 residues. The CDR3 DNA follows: TGTGCCAGCAGCTTAAGACAGGGGTTTTCCGAGCAGTACTTC. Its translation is CASSLRQGFSEQYF. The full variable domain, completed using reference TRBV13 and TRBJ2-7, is AAGVIQSPRHLIKEKRETATLKCYPIPRHDTVYWYQQGPGQDPQFLISFYEKMQSDKGSIPDRFSAQQFSDYHSELNMSSLELGDSALYFCASSLRQGFSEQYFGPGTRLTVT.

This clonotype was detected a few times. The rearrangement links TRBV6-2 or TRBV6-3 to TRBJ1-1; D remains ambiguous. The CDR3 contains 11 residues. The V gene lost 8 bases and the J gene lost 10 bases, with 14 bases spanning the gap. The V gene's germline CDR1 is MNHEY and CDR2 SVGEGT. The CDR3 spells CASGPLASAFF. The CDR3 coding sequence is TGTGCCAGCGGACCTCTGGCGTCAGCTTTCTTT.

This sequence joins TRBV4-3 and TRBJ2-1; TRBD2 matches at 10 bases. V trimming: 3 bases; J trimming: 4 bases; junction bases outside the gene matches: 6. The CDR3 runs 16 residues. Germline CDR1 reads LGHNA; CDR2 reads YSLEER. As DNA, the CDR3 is TGCGCCAGCAGCCAGGCCGGGACTAGCGTTTACAATGAGCAGTTCTTC. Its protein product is CASSQAGTSVYNEQFF.

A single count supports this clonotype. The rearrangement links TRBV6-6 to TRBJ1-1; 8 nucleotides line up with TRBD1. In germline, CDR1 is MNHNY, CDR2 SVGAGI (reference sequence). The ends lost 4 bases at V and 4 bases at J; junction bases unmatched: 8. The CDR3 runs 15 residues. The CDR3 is CASSSATGVGTEAFF. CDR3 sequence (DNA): TGTGCCAGCAGTTCCGCGACAGGGGTGGGCACTGAAGCTTTCTTT.

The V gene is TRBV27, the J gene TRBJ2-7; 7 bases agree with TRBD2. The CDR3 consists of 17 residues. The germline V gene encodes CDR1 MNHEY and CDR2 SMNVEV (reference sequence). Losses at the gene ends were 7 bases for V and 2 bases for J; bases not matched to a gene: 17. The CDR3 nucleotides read TGTGCCAGCATACCCCTCACACAGCGGGGCCTTCCCTACGAGCAGTACTTC. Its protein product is CASIPLTQRGLPYEQYF.